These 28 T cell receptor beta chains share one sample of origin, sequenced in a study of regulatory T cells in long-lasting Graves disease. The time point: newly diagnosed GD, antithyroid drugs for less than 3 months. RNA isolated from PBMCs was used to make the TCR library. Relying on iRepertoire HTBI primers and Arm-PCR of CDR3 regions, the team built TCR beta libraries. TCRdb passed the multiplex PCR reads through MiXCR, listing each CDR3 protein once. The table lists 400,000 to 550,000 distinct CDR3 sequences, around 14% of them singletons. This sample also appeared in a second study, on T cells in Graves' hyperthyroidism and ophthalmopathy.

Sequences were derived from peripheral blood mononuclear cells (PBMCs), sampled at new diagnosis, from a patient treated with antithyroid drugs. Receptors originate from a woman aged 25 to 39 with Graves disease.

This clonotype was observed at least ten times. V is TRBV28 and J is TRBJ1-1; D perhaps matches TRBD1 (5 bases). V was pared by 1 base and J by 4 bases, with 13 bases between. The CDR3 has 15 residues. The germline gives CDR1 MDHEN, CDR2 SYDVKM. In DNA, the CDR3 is TGTGCCAGCAGTTTATCGGATCTGGGGGGCACTGAAGCTTTCTTT. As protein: CASSLSDLGGTEAFF.

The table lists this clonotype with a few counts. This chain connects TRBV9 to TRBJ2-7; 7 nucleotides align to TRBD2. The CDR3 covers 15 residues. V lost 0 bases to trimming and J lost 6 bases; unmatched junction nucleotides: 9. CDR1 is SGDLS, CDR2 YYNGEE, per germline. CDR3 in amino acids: CASSVGSGVGGEQYF. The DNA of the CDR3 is TGTGCCAGCAGCGTAGGAAGCGGGGTGGGTGGCGAGCAGTACTTC.

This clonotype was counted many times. CDR3 region: CASSEWQGAITEAFF. As DNA, the CDR3 is TGTGCCAGCAGTGAGTGGCAGGGGGCAATCACTGAAGCTTTCTTT. The gene calls are TRBV2 and TRBJ1-1, with 8 bases identical to TRBD1. Unmatched junction bases numbered 7, after V lost 3 bases and J lost 4 bases. CDR1 is SNHLY, CDR2 FYNNEI, per germline. CDR3 length: 15 residues.

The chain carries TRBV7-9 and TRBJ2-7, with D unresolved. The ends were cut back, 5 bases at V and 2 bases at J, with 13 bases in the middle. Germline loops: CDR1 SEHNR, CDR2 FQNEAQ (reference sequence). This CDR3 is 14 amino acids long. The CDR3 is CASSLGSPPYEQYF. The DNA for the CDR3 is TGTGCCAGCAGCCTGGGCAGCCCACCCTACGAGCAGTACTTC.

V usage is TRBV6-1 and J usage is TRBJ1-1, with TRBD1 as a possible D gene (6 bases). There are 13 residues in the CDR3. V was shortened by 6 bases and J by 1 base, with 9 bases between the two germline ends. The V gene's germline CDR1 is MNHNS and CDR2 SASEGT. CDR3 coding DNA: TGTGCCAGCAGGTTAGGGGGGAACACTGAAGCTTTCTTT. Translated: CASRLGGNTEAFF.

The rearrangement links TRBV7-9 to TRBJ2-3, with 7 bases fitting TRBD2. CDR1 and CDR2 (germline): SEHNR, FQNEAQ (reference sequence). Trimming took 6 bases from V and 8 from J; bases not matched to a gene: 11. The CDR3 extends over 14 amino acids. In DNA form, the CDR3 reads TGTGCCAGCAGTTCAGGACTAGGCTTGGGTACGCAGTATTTT. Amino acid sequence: CASSSGLGLGTQYF.

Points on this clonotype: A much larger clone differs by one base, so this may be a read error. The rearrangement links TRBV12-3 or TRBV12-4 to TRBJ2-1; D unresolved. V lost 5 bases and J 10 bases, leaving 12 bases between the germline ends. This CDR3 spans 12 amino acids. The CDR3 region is CASSILSYEQFF. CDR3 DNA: TGTGCCAGCAGTATCCTATCCTACGAGCAGTTCTTC.

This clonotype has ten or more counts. The CDR3 spells CASSALAGKLDTQYF. In nucleotides, the CDR3 is TGTGCCAGCAGCGCATTAGCGGGAAAGTTGGATACGCAGTATTTT. V usage is TRBV6-1 and J usage is TRBJ2-3; 8 bases are a match to TRBD2. In germline, CDR1 is MNHNS, CDR2 SASEGT. The CDR3 totals 15 residues. V shed 6 bases and J 6 bases; nucleotides not matched to a gene: 11.

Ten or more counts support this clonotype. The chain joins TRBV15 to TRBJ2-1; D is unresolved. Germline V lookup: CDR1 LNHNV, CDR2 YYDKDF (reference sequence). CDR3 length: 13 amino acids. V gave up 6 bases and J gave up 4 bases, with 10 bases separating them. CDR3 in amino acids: CATREDQYNEQFF. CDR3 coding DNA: TGTGCCACCAGAGAGGACCAATACAATGAGCAGTTCTTC.

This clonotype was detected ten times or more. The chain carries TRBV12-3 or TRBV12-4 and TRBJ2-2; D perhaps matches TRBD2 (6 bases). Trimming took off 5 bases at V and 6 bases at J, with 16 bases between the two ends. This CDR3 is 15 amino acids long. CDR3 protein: CASSRVGGTPGELFF. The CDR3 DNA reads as TGTGCCAGCAGTAGGGTGGGAGGCACGCCCGGGGAGCTGTTTTTT.

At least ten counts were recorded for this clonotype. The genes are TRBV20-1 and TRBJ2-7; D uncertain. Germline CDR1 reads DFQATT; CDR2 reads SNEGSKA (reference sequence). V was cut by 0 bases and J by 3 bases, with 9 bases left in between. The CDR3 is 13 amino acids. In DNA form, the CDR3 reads TGCAGTGCTAGAGATGTTCCCCTCTACGAGCAGTACTTC. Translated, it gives CSARDVPLYEQYF.

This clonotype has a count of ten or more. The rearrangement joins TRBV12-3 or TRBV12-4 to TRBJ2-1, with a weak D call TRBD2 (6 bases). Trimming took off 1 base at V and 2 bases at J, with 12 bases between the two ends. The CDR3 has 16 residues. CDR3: CASSLERERTYNEQFF. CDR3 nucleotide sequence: TGTGCCAGCAGTTTAGAACGGGAGAGGACCTACAATGAGCAGTTCTTC.

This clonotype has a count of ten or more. In DNA form, the CDR3 reads TGCGCCAGCAGCGCCAACGGACCTACTAGCGACTACGAGCAGTACTTC. Translated: CASSANGPTSDYEQYF. The chain is built from TRBV10-2 and TRBJ2-7; the match to TRBD2 covers 7 bases. V shed 6 bases, J shed 3 bases, and the junction held 14 bases outside the gene matches. The V gene's germline CDR1 is WSHSY and CDR2 SAAADI. The CDR3 is 16 residues long.

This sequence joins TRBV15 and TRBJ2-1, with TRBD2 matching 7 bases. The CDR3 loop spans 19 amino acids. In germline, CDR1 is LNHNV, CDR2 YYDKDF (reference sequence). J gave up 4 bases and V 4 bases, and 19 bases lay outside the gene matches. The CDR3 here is CATSKGSGGVPKTYNEQFF. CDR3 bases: TGTGCCACCAGCAAAGGCTCGGGGGGAGTACCTAAAACGTACAATGAGCAGTTCTTC. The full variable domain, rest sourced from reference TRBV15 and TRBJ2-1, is DAMVIQNPRYQVTQFGKPVTLSCSQTLNHNVMYWYQQKSSQAPKLLFHYYDKDFNNEADTPDNFQSRRPNTSFCFLDIRSPGLGDTAMYLCATSKGSGGVPKTYNEQFFGPGTRLTVL.

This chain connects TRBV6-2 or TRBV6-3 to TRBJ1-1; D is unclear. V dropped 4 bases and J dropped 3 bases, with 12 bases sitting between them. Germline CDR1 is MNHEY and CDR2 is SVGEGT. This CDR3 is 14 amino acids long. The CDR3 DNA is TGTGCCAGCAGTTCAGCGGGAGTCGACACTGAAGCTTTCTTT. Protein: CASSSAGVDTEAFF.

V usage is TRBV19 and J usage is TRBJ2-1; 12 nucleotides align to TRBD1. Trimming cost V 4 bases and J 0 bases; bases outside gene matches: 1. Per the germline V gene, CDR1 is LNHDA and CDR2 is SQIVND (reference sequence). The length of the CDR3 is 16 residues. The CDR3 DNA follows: TGTGCCAGTAGTAAGGGACAGGGGGCCTCCTACAATGAGCAGTTCTTC. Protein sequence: CASSKGQGASYNEQFF.

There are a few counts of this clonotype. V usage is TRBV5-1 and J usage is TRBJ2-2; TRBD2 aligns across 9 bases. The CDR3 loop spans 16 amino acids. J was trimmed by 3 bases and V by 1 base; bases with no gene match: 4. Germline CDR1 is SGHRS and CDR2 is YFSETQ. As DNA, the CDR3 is TGCGCCAGCAGCTTGAGCGGGGGGCCGGACACCGGGGAGCTGTTTTTT. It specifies CASSLSGGPDTGELFF. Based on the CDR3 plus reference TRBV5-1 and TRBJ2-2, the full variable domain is KAGVTQTPRYLIKTRGQQVTLSCSPISGHRSVSWYQQTPGQGLQFLFEYFSETQRNKGNFPGRFSGRQFSNSRSEMNVSTLELGDSALYLCASSLSGGPDTGELFFGEGSRLTVL.

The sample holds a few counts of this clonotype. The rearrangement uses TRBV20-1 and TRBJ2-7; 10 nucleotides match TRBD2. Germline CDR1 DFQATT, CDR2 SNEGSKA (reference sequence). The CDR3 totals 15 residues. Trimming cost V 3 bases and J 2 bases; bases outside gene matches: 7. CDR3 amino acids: CSASQLAGDPYEQYF. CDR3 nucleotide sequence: TGCAGTGCTAGCCAGCTAGCGGGAGATCCCTACGAGCAGTACTTC.

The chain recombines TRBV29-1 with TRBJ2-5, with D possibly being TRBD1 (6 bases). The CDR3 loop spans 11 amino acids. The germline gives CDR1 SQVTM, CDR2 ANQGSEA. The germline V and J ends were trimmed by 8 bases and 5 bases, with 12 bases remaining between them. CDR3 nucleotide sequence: TGCAGCTGGGGGCCTGGCGAGACCCAGTACTTC. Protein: CSWGPGETQYF.

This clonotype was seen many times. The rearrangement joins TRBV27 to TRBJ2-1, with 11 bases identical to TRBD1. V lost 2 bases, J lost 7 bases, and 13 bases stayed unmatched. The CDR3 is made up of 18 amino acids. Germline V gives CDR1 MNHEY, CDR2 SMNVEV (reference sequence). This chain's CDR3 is CASSLRTGGFQAKNEQFF. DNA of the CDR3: TGTGCCAGCAGTTTAAGGACAGGGGGCTTCCAAGCCAAGAATGAGCAGTTCTTC.

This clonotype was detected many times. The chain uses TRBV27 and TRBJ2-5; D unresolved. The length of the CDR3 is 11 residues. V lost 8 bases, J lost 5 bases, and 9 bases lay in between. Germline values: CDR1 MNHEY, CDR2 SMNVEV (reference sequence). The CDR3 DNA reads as TGTGCCAGCCAAAACGGGGAGACCCAGTACTTC. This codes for CASQNGETQYF.

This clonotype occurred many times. The CDR3 region is CASSQREGETQYF. CDR3 coding DNA: TGCGCCAGCAGCCAAAGGGAGGGAGAGACCCAGTACTTC. V is TRBV4-1 and J is TRBJ2-5, with TRBD2 identical over 7 bases. This CDR3 is built from 13 residues. V was pared by 2 bases and J by 4 bases, with 1 base of the junction left unmatched. Germline values: CDR1 MGHRA, CDR2 YSYEKL.

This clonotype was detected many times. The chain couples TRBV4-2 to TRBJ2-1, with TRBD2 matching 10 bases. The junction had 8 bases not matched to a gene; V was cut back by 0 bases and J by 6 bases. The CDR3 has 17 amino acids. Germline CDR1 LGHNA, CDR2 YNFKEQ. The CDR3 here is CASSQERLAGELNEQFF. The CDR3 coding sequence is TGTGCCAGCAGCCAAGAACGGCTAGCGGGAGAACTCAATGAGCAGTTCTTC.

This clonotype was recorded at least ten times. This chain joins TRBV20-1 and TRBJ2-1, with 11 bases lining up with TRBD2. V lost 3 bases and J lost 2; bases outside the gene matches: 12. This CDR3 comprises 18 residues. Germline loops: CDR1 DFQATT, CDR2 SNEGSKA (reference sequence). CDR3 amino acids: CSASSTALAGGPYNEQFF. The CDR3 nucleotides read TGCAGTGCTAGTTCTACGGCCCTAGCGGGAGGCCCCTACAATGAGCAGTTCTTC.

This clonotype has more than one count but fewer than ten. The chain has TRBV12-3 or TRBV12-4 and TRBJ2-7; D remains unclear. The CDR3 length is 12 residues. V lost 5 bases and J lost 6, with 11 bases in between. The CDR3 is CASSVVVAEQYF. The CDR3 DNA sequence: TGTGCCAGCAGTGTTGTGGTAGCCGAGCAGTACTTC.

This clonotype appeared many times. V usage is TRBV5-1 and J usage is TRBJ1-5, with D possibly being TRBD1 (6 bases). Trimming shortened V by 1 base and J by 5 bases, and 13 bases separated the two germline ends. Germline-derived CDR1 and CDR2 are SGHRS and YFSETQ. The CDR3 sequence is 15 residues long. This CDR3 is CASSLRGGNDQPQHF. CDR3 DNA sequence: TGCGCCAGCAGCTTGCGAGGGGGGAACGATCAGCCCCAGCATTTT.

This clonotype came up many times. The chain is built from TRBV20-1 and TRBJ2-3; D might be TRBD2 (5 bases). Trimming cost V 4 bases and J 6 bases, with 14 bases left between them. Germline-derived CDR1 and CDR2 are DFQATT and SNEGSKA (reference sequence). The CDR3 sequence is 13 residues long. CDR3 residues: CSANKGVEDTQYF. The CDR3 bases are TGCAGTGCTAATAAGGGAGTGGAGGATACGCAGTATTTT.

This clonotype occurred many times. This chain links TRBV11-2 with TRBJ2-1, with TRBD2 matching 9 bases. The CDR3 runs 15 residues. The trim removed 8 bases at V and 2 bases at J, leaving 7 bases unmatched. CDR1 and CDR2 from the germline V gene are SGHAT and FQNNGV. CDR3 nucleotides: TGTGCCAGCCGGCCTAGCGGGGCACCCTACAATGAGCAGTTCTTC. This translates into CASRPSGAPYNEQFF.